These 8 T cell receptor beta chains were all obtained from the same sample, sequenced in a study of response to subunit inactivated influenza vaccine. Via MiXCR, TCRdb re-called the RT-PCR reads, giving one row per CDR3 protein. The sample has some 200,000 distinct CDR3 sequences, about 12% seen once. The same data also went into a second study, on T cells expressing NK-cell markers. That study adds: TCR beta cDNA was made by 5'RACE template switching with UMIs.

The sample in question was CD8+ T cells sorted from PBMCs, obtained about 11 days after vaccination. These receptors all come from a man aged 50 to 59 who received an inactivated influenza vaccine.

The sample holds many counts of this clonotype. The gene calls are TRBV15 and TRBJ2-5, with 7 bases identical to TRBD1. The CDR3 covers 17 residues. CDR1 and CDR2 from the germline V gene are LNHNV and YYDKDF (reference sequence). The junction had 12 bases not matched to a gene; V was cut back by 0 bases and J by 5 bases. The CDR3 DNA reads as TGTGCCACCAGCAGAGAAGTCCAGACAGGGTTGGAGGAGACCCAGTACTTC. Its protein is CATSREVQTGLEETQYF.

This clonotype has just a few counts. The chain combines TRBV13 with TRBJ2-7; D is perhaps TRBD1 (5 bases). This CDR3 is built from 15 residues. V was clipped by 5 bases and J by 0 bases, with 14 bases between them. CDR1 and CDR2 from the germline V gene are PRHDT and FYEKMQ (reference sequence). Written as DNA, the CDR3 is TGTGCCAGCAGCCCAAGGCAGGGTCACTCCTACGAGCAGTACTTC. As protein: CASSPRQGHSYEQYF.

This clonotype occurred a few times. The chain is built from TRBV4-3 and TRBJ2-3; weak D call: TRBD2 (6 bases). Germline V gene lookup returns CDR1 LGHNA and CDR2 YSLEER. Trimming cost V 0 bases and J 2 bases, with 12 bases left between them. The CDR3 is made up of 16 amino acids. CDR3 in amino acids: CASSQESAGLTDTQYF. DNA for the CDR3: TGCGCCAGCAGCCAAGAATCCGCGGGGCTCACAGATACGCAGTATTTT.

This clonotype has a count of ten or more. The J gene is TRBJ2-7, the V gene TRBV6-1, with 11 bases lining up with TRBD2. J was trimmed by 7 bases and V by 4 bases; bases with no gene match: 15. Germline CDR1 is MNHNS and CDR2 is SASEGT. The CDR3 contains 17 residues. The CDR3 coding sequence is TGTGCCAGCAGTGCCCGGATCGGGACTAGCGGCACTAGGGAGCAGTACTTC. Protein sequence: CASSARIGTSGTREQYF.

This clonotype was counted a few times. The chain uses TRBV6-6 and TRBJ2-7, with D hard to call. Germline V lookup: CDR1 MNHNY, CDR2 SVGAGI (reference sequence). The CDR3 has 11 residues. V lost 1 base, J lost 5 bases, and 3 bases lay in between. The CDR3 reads CASSYLDEQYF. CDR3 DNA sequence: TGTGCCAGCAGTTACTTAGACGAGCAGTACTTC.

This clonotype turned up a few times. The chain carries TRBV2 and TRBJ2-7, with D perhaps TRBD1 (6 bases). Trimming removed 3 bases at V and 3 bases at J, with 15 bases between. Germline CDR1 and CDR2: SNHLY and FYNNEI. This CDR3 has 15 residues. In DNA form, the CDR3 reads TGTGCCAGCAGTGACTTGGGACAATCATTCTACGAGCAGTACTTC. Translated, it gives CASSDLGQSFYEQYF.

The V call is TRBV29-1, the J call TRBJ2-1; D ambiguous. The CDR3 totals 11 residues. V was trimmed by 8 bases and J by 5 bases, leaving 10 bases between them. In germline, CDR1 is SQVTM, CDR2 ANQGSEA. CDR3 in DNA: TGCAGCTTCGGACCTAACAATGAGCAGTTCTTC. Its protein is CSFGPNNEQFF.

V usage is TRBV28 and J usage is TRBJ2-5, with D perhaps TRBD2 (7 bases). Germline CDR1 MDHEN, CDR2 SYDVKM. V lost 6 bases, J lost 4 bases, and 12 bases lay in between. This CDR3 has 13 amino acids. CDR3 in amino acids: CASRGGPRETQYF. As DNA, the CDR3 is TGTGCCAGCAGGGGGGGGCCCCGAGAGACCCAGTACTTC. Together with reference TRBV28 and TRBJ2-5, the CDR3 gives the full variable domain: DVKVTQSSRYLVKRTGEKVFLECVQDMDHENMFWYRQDPGLGLRLIYFSYDVKMKEKGDIPEGYSVSREKKERFSLILESASTNQTSMYLCASRGGPRETQYFGPGTRLLVL.